Each of the 19 T cell receptor beta chains below was sequenced from the same sample in a study of OX40 agonist ivuxolimab in advanced cancers. Profiled with immunoSEQ multiplex PCR; TCRdb holds only in-frame clones, not every one. The sample lists 95,000 or so clones, around 92% seen once, with roughly 0.5% in the top ten. The material sequenced was CD4+ or CD8+ T cells sorted from blood, taken in a trial of the OX40 agonist ivuxolimab. The receptors shown here come from an adult with an advanced solid tumor such as melanoma, head and neck, liver or kidney cancer.

The count of this clone is one. The genes are TRBV10-3 and TRBJ1-1; D remains unclear. This CDR3 comprises 13 residues. Germline CDR1 ENHRY, CDR2 SYGVKD. Trimming removed 4 bases from V and 1 base from J, with 7 bases in between. Here the CDR3 DNA reads TGTGCCATCAGTGTTTGGCCGAACACTGAAGCTTTCTTT. Protein product: CAISVWPNTEAFF.

V gene TRBV2 combines with J gene TRBJ2-2, with D perhaps TRBD2 (6 bases). The CDR3 covers 17 residues. Germline CDR1 reads SNHLY; CDR2 reads FYNNEI. V lost 7 bases and J 0 bases, leaving 18 bases between the germline ends. CDR3 amino acids: CASKVLPGLANTGELFF. CDR3 in DNA: TGTGCCAGCAAGGTTCTTCCGGGACTGGCGAACACCGGGGAGCTGTTTTTT.

The V call is TRBV18, the J call TRBJ2-5, with 8 bases identical to TRBD2. The CDR3 runs 15 residues. Trimming at V came to 1 base and at J to 1 base, leaving 2 bases not matched to a gene. Germline loops: CDR1 KGHSH, CDR2 LQKENI. The CDR3 DNA is TGTGCCAGCTCACCACGTAGCGGGGTCCAAGAGACCCAGTACTTC. The encoded protein is CASSPRSGVQETQYF. The entire variable domain, with the rest obtained from reference TRBV18 and TRBJ2-5, is as follows: NAGVMQNPRHLVRRRGQEARLRCSPMKGHSHVYWYRQLPEEGLKFMVYLQKENIIDESGMPKERFSAEFPKEGPSILRIQQVVRGDSAAYFCASSPRSGVQETQYFGPGTRLLVL.

This clone was seen a handful of times. The rearrangement joins TRBV5-1 to TRBJ2-6, with 8 bases lining up with TRBD1. Unmatched junction bases numbered 7, after V lost 7 bases and J lost 1 base. This CDR3 has 16 residues. Per the germline V gene, CDR1 is SGHRS and CDR2 is YFSETQ. CDR3 in DNA: TGCGCCAGCTCGACAGGGGTAATATCTGGGGCCAACGTCCTGACTTTC. The encoded protein is CASSTGVISGANVLTF. Full variable domain (rest looked up from reference TRBV5-1 and TRBJ2-6): KAGVTQTPRYLIKTRGQQVTLSCSPISGHRSVSWYQQTPGQGLQFLFEYFSETQRNKGNFPGRFSGRQFSNSRSEMNVSTLELGDSALYLCASSTGVISGANVLTFGAGSRLTVL.

V and J are TRBV11-2 and TRBJ1-6; 9 bases are shared with TRBD1. Trimming removed 7 bases from V and 9 bases from J; junction bases left unmatched: 4. In germline, CDR1 is SGHAT, CDR2 FQNNGV. CDR3 length: 13 amino acids. CDR3 DNA sequence: TGTGCCAGCAAGGGACAGGGTACTTCACCCCTCCACTTT. It is translated as CASKGQGTSPLHF.

The chain couples TRBV2 to TRBJ2-7; D call uncertain. The CDR3 has 12 residues. V was pared by 6 bases and J by 2 bases, with 8 bases between. In germline, CDR1 is SNHLY, CDR2 FYNNEI. The CDR3 coding sequence is TGTGCCAGCAGGTTCGGTGCCTACGAGCAGTACTTC. It yields the protein CASRFGAYEQYF.

The rearrangement links TRBV6-5 to TRBJ1-2; D gene unclear. CDR1 and CDR2 from the germline V gene are MNHEY and SVGAGI. This CDR3 has 12 amino acids. The V gene lost 5 bases and the J gene lost 8 bases, with 12 bases spanning the gap. Here the CDR3 DNA reads TGTGCCAGCAGTGCGGCGACGGAAGGCTACACCTTC. Amino acids: CASSAATEGYTF.

The chain employs TRBV18 and TRBJ2-7, with TRBD1 matching 12 bases. The length of the CDR3 is 14 residues. Germline V gene data show CDR1 as KGHSH and CDR2 as LQKENI. With 5 bases clipped from V and 7 bases from J, the junction kept 6 bases outside the gene matches. The CDR3 loop reads CASSKGQGADEQYF. The CDR3 bases are TGTGCCAGCTCAAAGGGACAGGGGGCCGATGAGCAGTACTTC.

The chain links TRBV18 to TRBJ1-1, with a possible D match to TRBD1 (5 bases). The CDR3 covers 14 residues. Germline lookup yields CDR1 KGHSH and CDR2 LQKENI. V gave up 3 bases and J gave up 1 base, with 9 bases separating them. CDR3 sequence (DNA): TGTGCCAGCTCACCGCGCGGGGGGAACACTGAAGCTTTCTTT. It yields the protein CASSPRGGNTEAFF.

This clone was seen only once. In DNA form, the CDR3 reads TGTGCCAGCAGTGAAGAGAGTTATACGCAGTATTTT. Translating it yields CASSEESYTQYF. The rearrangement links TRBV25-1 to TRBJ2-3; D gene ambiguous. V lost 2 bases to trimming and J lost 7 bases, with 7 bases between them. CDR1 MGHDK and CDR2 SYGVNS come from the germline V gene. The CDR3 length is 12 residues.

The V call is TRBV7-3, the J call TRBJ2-2; 8 positions match TRBD1. This CDR3 has 14 amino acids. The V and J ends lost 5 bases and 6 bases, in that order; junction bases with no gene match: 5. Per the germline V gene, CDR1 is SGHTA and CDR2 is FQGTGA. The CDR3 DNA is TGTGCCAGCAGCCCAACAGGGGGTGCCGGGGAGCTGTTTTTT. Translated, it gives CASSPTGGAGELFF.

The V and J genes are TRBV5-8 and TRBJ2-2; TRBD1 aligns across 7 bases. The CDR3 consists of 15 residues. The V gene end was trimmed by 2 bases and the J gene end by 5 bases; junction bases not matched to a gene: 6. Germline lookup yields CDR1 SGHTS and CDR2 YDEGEE. The CDR3 sequence is CASSFETGITGELFF. In DNA form, the CDR3 reads TGTGCCAGCAGCTTCGAGACAGGGATAACCGGGGAGCTGTTTTTT. Complete variable domain (other parts from reference TRBV5-8 and TRBJ2-2): EAGVTQSPTHLIKTRGQQATLRCSPISGHTSVYWYQQALGLGLQFLLWYDEGEERNRGNFPPRFSGRQFPNYSSELNVNALELEDSALYLCASSFETGITGELFFGEGSRLTVL.

The chain carries TRBV6-1 and TRBJ2-7; 11 bases fit TRBD2. Germline trimming cut 6 bases from V and 3 bases from J; bases unmatched to any gene: 4. The CDR3 spans 14 residues. Per germline, CDR1 MNHNS and CDR2 SASEGT. The CDR3 spells CASRGGLAVYEQYF. In DNA form, the CDR3 reads TGTGCCAGCAGAGGGGGACTAGCGGTCTACGAGCAGTACTTC.

V gene TRBV7-2 combines with J gene TRBJ1-6; 9 bases map to TRBD1. With V trimmed by 7 bases and J by 6 bases, 10 bases remained unmatched. Germline values: CDR1 SGHTA, CDR2 FQGNSA. The CDR3 is made up of 16 amino acids. The CDR3 spells CASNRDRALINSPLHF. In nucleotides, the CDR3 is TGTGCCAGCAATCGGGACAGGGCTTTAATTAATTCACCCCTCCACTTT. Drawing the rest from reference TRBV7-2 and TRBJ1-6, the complete variable domain is GAGVSQSPSNKVTEKGKDVELRCDPISGHTALYWYRQSLGQGLEFLIYFQGNSAPDKSGLPSDRFSAERTGGSVSTLTIQRTQQEDSAVYLCASNRDRALINSPLHFGNGTRLTVT.

This chain joins TRBV19 and TRBJ2-7, with a possible D match to TRBD2 (5 bases). CDR3 length: 15 residues. Looked up from germline, CDR1 is LNHDA and CDR2 is SQIVND (reference sequence). The germline V and J ends were trimmed by 5 bases and 2 bases, with 16 bases remaining between them. CDR3 coding DNA: TGTGCCAGTAGTGGAGATACGGGATCCGCCTACGAGCAGTACTTC. Its protein is CASSGDTGSAYEQYF. Drawing the rest from reference TRBV19 and TRBJ2-7, the complete variable domain is DGGITQSPKYLFRKEGQNVTLSCEQNLNHDAMYWYRQDPGQGLRLIYYSQIVNDFQKGDIAEGYSVSREKKESFPLTVTSAQKNPTAFYLCASSGDTGSAYEQYFGPGTRLTVT.

J is TRBJ1-2 and V is TRBV5-1; D is unclear. Trimming shortened V by 4 bases and J by 2 bases, and 12 bases separated the two germline ends. The CDR3 totals 14 residues. Germline CDR1 SGHRS, CDR2 YFSETQ. CDR3 bases: TGCGCCAGCAGCCTCGCGACGGAGAACTATGGCTACACCTTC. It specifies CASSLATENYGYTF.

The rearrangement links TRBV5-4 to TRBJ2-7; D is perhaps TRBD2 (5 bases). V was pared by 2 bases and J by 2 bases, with 11 bases between. Germline values: CDR1 SGHNT, CDR2 YYREEE (reference sequence). The CDR3 sequence is 14 residues long. The CDR3 is CASSFPGKTYEQYF. DNA of the CDR3: TGTGCCAGCAGCTTCCCCGGGAAAACCTACGAGCAGTACTTC.

The chain couples TRBV4-2 to TRBJ2-1; TRBD2 matches 9 bases. This CDR3 spans 17 amino acids. CDR1 is LGHNA and CDR2 is YNFKEQ in the germline V gene. The V gene end was trimmed by 2 bases and the J gene end by 3 bases; junction bases not matched to a gene: 8. The CDR3, as DNA: TGTGCCAGCAGCCAATCGAACTGGCGGGGGGGCTACAATGAGCAGTTCTTC. It codes for CASSQSNWRGGYNEQFF.

The chain has TRBV7-9 and TRBJ2-5; 11 positions match TRBD2. Germline CDR1 reads SEHNR; CDR2 reads FQNEAQ (reference sequence). This CDR3 is built from 18 residues. Losses at the gene ends were 5 bases for V and 2 bases for J; bases not matched to a gene: 13. The CDR3 bases are TGTGCCAGCAGCCCCCCCCTAGCGGGGGGCATGAATCAAGAGACCCAGTACTTC. This encodes CASSPPLAGGMNQETQYF.